This T cell receptor (beta chain) came from a study of OX40 agonist ivuxolimab in advanced cancers. For the study at large: Aged about 23 to 80 with a mean of 60 years, they were about 83% male. Patients achieving partial responses numbered three: one hepatocellular carcinoma case and two cutaneous melanoma cases.

Germline V gives CDR1 MRHNA, CDR2 SNTAGT. The CDR3 has 14 residues. V lost 3 bases, J lost 4 bases, and 9 bases lay in between. Assay used: immunoSEQ multiplex PCR; TCRdb lists only in-frame clones, some missing. The sample yields approximately 74,000 clones, less than 95% seen once. The sequence came from an adult with an advanced solid tumor such as melanoma, head and neck, liver or kidney cancer. The sequencing used CD4+ or CD8+ T cells sorted from blood, collected in a trial of the OX40 agonist ivuxolimab. The chain combines TRBV6-4 with TRBJ2-2; D might be TRBD1 or TRBD2, each matching 5 bases. The CDR3 DNA sequence: TGTGCCAGCAGTGAAGAGGGGTCCACCGGGGAGCTGTTTTTT. Amino acids: CASSEEGSTGELFF.